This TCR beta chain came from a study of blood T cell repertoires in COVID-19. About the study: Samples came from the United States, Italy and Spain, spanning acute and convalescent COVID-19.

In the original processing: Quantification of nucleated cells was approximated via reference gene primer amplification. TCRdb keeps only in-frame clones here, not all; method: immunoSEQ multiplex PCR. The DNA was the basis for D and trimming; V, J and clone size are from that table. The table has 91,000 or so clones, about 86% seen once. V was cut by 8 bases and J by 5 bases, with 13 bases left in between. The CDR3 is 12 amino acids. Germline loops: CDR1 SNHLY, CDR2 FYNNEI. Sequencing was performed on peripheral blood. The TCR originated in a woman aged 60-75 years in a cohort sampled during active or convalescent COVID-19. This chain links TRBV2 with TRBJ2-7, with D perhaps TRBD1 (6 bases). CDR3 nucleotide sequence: TGTGCCAGCCAGGCTGGGGGCCACGAGCAGTACTTC. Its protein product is CASQAGGHEQYF.